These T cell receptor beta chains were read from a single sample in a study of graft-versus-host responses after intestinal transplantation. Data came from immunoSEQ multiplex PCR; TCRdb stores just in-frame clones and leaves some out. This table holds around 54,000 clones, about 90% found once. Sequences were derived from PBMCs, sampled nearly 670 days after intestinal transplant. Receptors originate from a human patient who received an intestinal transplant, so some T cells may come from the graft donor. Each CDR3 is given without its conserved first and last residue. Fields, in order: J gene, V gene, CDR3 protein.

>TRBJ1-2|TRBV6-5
ASMGGGGRGYT
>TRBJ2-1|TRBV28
ASSAVGVQF
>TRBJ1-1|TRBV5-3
ARSLDLDRGSLRNTEAF
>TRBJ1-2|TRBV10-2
ASCEVITNYGYT
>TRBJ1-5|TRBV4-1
ASSRERGQPQH
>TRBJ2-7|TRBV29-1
SVVTEDPRRRASGLWYEQY
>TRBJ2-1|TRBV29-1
SVGGTMSHNEQF
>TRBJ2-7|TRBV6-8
ASNYPPGSLYSYEQY
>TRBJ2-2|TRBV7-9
ASSTGPGELF
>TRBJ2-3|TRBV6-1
ASSESLAGVTQY
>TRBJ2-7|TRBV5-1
ASNHRPDSPSYEQY
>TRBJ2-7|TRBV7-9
ASSLGQGLGEQY
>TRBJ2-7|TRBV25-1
ASYKQGMGSYEQY
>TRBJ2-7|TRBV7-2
ASSLRQAAYEQY
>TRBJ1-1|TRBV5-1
ASSLTGGMNTEAF
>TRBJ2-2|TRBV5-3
ARSLETGPQEGGELF
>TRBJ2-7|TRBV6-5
ASGIGPYEQY
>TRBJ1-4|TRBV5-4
ASSLDGTGSEKLF
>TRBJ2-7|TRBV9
ASSVGGGALNEQY
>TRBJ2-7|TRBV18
ASSATTTGEQY
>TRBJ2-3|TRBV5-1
ASSLGHGTDTQY
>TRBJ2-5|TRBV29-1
SGRLAETQETQY
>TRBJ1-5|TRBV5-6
ASSLEYSNQPQH
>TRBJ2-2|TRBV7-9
ASTPGQANTGELF
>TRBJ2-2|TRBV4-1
ASSQDVAVNTGELF
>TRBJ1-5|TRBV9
ASSAGTGQYSNQPQH
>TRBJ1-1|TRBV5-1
ASSLRTGGLTEAF
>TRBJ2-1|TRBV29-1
SGLIGEQF
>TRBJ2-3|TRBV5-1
ASSVQGRGTDTQY
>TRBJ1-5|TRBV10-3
AISESEGPGQPQH
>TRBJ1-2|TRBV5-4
ASSLGSGAGGYT
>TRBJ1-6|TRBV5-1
ASSLAPNINSPLH
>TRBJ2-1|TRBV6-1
ASSENQGSYNEQF
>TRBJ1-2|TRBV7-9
ASSLGTVYGYT
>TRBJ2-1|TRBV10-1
ASSFGGGNEQF
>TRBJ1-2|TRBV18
ASSPGMQGDGYT
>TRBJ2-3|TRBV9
ASSLRPVATDTQY
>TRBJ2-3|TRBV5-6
ASSFTSGGATDTQY
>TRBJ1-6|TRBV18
ASSPGPTNSPLH
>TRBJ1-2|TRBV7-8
ASSETGIPDYGYT
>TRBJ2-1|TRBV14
ASSQNRVFHNEQF
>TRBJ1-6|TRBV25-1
ASSAQTNSYNSPLH
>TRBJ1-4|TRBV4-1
ASSQVNEKLF
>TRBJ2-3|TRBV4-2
ASSQELAGSRIQHTQY
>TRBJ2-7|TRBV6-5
ASSYMGQGNEQY
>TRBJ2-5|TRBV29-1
SVEGWTSGRKETQY
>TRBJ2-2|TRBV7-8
ASSFTANTGELF
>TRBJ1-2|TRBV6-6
ASRTPGQGVGYT
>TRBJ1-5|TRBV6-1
ASREEQGFAHQPQH
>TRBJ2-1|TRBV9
ASSAFNEQF
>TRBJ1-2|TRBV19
ASSLSNPGSYGYT
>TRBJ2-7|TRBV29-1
SVEEEGGNYEQY
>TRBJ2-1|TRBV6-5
ASSFQRGYNEQF